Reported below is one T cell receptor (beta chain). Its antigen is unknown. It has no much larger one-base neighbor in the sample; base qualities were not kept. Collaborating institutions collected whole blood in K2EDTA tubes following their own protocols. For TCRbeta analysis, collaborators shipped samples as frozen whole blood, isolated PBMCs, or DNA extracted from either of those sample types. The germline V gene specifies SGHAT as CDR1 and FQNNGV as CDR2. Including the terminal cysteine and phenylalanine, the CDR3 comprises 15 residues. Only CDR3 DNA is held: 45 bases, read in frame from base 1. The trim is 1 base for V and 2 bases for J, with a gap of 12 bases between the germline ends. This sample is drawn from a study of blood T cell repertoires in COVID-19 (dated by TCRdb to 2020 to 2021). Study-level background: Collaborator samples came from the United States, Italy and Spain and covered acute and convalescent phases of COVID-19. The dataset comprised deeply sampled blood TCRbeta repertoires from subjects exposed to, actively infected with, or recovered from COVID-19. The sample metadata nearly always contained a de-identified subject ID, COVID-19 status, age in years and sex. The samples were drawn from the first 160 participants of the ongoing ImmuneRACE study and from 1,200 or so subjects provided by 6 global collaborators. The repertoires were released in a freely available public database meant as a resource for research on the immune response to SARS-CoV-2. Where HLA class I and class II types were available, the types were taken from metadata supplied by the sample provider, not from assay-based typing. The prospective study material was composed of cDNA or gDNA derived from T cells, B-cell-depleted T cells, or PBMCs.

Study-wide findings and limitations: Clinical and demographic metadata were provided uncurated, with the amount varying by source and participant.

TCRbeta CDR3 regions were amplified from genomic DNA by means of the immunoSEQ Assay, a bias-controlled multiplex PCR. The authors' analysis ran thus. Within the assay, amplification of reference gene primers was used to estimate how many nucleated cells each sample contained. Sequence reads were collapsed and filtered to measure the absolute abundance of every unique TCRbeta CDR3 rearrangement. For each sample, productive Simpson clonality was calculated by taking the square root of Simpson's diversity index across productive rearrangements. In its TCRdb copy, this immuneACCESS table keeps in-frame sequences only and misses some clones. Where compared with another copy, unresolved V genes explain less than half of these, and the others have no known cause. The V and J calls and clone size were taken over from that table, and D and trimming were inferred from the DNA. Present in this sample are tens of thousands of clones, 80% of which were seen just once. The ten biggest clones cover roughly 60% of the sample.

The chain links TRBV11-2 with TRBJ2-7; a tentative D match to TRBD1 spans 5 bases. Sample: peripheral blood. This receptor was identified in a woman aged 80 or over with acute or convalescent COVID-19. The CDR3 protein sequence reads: CASSLAAGQTYEQYF. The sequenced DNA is TGTGCCAGCAGCTTAGCGGCAGGACAAACCTACGAGCAGTACTTC.